The present T cell receptor (beta chain) was sequenced within a study of OX40 agonist ivuxolimab in advanced cancers. Across the study: Every 2 weeks, ivuxolimab was infused into the patients intravenously at between 0.01 and 10 mg/kg. The study, taken as a whole, reports: Clonal expansion by week 6 occurred in CD4+ and CD8+ blood T cells (at 0.1 to 3.0 mg/kg). The mean number of expanded clones was higher in CD8+ T cells than in CD4+.

The repertoire was sequenced with immunoSEQ multiplex PCR; TCRdb's copy has only in-frame clones and lacks some. The sample consists of 55,000 to 60,000 clones, over 90% of them appearing once. To note about this clone: Antigen unknown.

The V and J ends lost 0 bases and 5 bases respectively, with 11 bases between them. The germline gives CDR1 LGHNA, CDR2 YSLEER. The length of the CDR3 is 15 residues. No patient had autoimmune disease or received systemic immunosuppression. This clonotype was sampled from an adult with an advanced solid tumor such as melanoma, head and neck, liver or kidney cancer. The V call is TRBV4-3, the J call TRBJ2-1, with D possibly matching TRBD2 (6 bases). Specimen: CD4+ or CD8+ T cells sorted from blood, collected in a trial of the OX40 agonist ivuxolimab. CDR3: CASSQERLANNEQFF. In DNA form, the CDR3 reads TGCGCCAGCAGCCAAGAAAGGCTAGCGAACAATGAGCAGTTCTTC.